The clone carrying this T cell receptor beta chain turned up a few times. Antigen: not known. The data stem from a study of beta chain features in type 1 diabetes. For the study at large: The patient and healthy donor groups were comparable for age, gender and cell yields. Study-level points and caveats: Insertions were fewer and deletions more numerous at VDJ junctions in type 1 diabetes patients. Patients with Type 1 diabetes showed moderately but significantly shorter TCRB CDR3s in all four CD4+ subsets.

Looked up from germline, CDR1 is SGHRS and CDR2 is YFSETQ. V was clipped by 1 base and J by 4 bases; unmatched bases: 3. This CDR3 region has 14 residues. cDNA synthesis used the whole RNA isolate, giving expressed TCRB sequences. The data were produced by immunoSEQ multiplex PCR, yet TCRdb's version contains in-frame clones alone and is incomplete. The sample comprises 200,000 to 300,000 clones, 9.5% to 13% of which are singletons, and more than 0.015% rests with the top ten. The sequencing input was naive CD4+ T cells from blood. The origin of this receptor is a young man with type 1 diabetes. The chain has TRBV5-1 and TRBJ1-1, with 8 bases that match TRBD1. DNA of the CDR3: TGCGCCAGCAGCTTGTTCGGGACAGGCACTGAAGCTTTCTTT. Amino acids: CASSLFGTGTEAFF.